This T cell receptor beta chain is drawn from a study of blood T cell repertoires in COVID-19 (TCRdb year 2020). In terms of the full investigation: Samples covering the acute and convalescent phases of COVID-19 were provided by collaborators in the United States, Italy and Spain. The prospective study material was composed of cDNA or gDNA derived from T cells, B-cell-depleted T cells, or PBMCs. Subjects who had been exposed to COVID-19, were actively infected with it, or had recovered from it provided the deeply sampled blood TCRbeta repertoires that made up the dataset. The repertoires were released in a freely available public database intended as a resource for research on the immune response to SARS-CoV-2. The samples were drawn from the first 160 participants of the ongoing ImmuneRACE study and from 1,254 subjects provided by 6 global collaborators. Nearly every sample came with metadata listing a de-identified subject ID, COVID-19 status, age in years and sex. Where available, HLA class I and class II types were taken from metadata supplied by the sample provider and were not determined by assay-based typing. General conclusions and limits of the study: How much clinical and demographic metadata was included differed by source and by participant, and the metadata was provided uncurated.

The CDR3 contains 15 residues, cysteine and phenylalanine counted. The only DNA kept is the CDR3, 45 bases in frame from the first base. V is cut by 5 bases and J by 5 bases, and the space between the germline ends is 16 bases. CDR1 SGHTA and CDR2 FQGNSA are derived from the germline V gene. For this clone: Its recognized antigen is unknown. No quality values exist for individual bases; no much larger clone is one base distant.

TCRbeta CDR3 regions were amplified from genomic DNA by means of the immunoSEQ Assay, a bias-controlled multiplex PCR. In the paper's pipeline: Nucleated cell counts per sample were estimated from amplification of reference gene primers within the assay. To quantify the absolute abundance of each unique TCRbeta CDR3 rearrangement, sequence reads were collapsed and filtered. For each sample, productive Simpson clonality was calculated by taking the square root of Simpson's diversity index across productive rearrangements. Drawn from immuneACCESS, this table holds only the in-frame rearrangements with V and J called that TCRdb kept. Clones are partly lost; checked studies trace under half to an unresolved V gene and leave the rest unexplained. V and J calls plus clone size are reproduced from that table; the DNA served to infer D and trimming. In this sample the table shows 150,000 to 180,000 clones, 70% to 90% of which occur a single time. The ten most abundant clones make up 0.55% to 0.75% of the sample.

In Seattle, one collaborating source enrolled patients while the infection was active and tracked those patients longitudinally over the course of disease. The collaborating institutions used their own protocols to collect whole blood in K2EDTA tubes. Collaborator samples were shipped for TCRbeta analysis as frozen whole blood, isolated PBMCs, or DNA extracted from either sample type. The receptor's source is a man aged 60-69 years with COVID-19, enrolled during active disease. Source material: peripheral blood. Recombination joined TRBV7-2 with TRBJ2-1, with the D gene too uncertain to name. CDR3 sequence: CASSPNSWFNNEQFF. In nucleotide form, the sequence is TGTGCCAGCAGCCCCAATAGCTGGTTCAACAATGAGCAGTTCTTC.